These 3 T cell receptor beta chains were all obtained from the same sample, sequenced in a study of T cell clonality in common variable immunodeficiency. TCRdb's table, derived via immunoSEQ multiplex PCR, lists solely in-frame clones and lacks some. This record lists under 50,000 clones, none seen once only, and the top ten clones contain about 0.73%. Sequenced: peripheral blood mononuclear cells. The receptor source for this set is a person between 18 and 70 years old in good health.

This clone was recorded many times. The read terminates 3 residues before the CDR3 end, so the remaining end is supplied by the germline J gene. The chain recombines TRBV11-3 with TRBJ2-1; 10 bases map to TRBD2. CDR1 and CDR2 (germline): SGHNT, YENEEA. V shed 1 base, J shed 9 bases, and the junction held 6 bases outside the gene matches. CDR3 length equals 15 residues. The CDR3 bases that were read are TGTGCCAGCAGCTTAGTCTCTAGCGGGGGTCTTGAG. It translates to CASSLVSSGGLE. Given in full, the CDR3 is CASSLVSSGGLEQFF.

About this clone itself: The read terminates 3 residues before the CDR3 end, so the remaining end is supplied by the germline J gene. The genes are TRBV7-3 and TRBJ2-1; tentative D call: TRBD1 (7 bases). The CDR3 is 17 amino acids. CDR1 and CDR2 from the germline V gene are SGHTA and FQGTGA. Trimming took 2 bases from V and 6 from J, leaving 20 bases between them. The CDR3 region is CASSLAWGAGDSNEQFF. The sequenced part of the CDR3 DNA is TGTGCCAGCAGCTTAGCCTGGGGGGCAGGGGACAGCAATGAG.

This clone was seen ten or more times. The read falls 3 residues short of the CDR3 end, and the missing part is taken from the germline J gene. The chain employs TRBV6-2 or TRBV6-3 and TRBJ1-2, with 8 positions matching TRBD1. V lost 8 bases to trimming and J lost 0 bases; unmatched junction nucleotides: 8. The germline CDR1 and CDR2 sequences are MNHEY and SVGEGT. CDR3 length: 15 amino acids. The CDR3 is CASFGDRPSNYGYTF. The covered CDR3 bases are TGTGCCAGCTTTGGGGACAGGCCTTCTAACTATGGC.